This T cell receptor beta chain is from a study of T-cell reconstitution after alpha-beta-depleted transplantation in children. The CDR3 contains 15 residues. Germline V gene sequence: CDR1 DFQATT, CDR2 SNEGSKA (reference sequence). Trimming pared 0 bases from V and 0 bases from J, leaving 11 bases between. Preparation of the TCRbeta library was carried out with unique molecular identifiers. TCRdb fed the PCR reads into MiXCR, producing one record per CDR3 protein. The table has around 600,000 distinct CDR3 sequences, over 9.5% seen once. The V gene is TRBV20-1, the J gene TRBJ1-2; tentatively, D is TRBD1 (6 bases). The sequence was obtained from a human donor who donated a stem cell graft to a child with acute myeloid leukemia. This material consisted of PBMCs from the stem cell graft donor, taken from the stem cell graft. The chain's CDR3 is CSAREPQGTNYGYTF. The CDR3 region has the DNA TGCAGTGCTAGAGAGCCCCAGGGGACTAACTATGGCTACACCTTC.